This T cell receptor beta chain was identified during a study of blood T cell repertoires in COVID-19. Overall study: The samples span acute and convalescent COVID-19 from the United States, Italy and Spain. Sources were T cells, B-cell-depleted T cells, or PBMCs; the material itself was cDNA or gDNA.

Generated by immunoSEQ multiplex PCR, the TCRdb table keeps only in-frame clones and is missing some. Among a few hundred thousand clones, approximately 89% were seen once, and the ten largest hold more than 6.5%. The CDR3 sequence is 14 residues long. CDR1 SGHVS and CDR2 FQNEAQ come from the germline V gene. Trimming removed 5 bases at V and 3 bases at J, with 11 bases between. This TCR derives from a young woman who had recovered from COVID-19. The rearrangement links TRBV7-8 to TRBJ1-5; TRBD1 is a possible D gene (6 bases). Sequenced material: peripheral blood. The CDR3 loop is CASSAGQTNQPQHF. The DNA for the CDR3 is TGTGCCAGCAGCGCTGGACAGACCAATCAGCCCCAGCATTTT.